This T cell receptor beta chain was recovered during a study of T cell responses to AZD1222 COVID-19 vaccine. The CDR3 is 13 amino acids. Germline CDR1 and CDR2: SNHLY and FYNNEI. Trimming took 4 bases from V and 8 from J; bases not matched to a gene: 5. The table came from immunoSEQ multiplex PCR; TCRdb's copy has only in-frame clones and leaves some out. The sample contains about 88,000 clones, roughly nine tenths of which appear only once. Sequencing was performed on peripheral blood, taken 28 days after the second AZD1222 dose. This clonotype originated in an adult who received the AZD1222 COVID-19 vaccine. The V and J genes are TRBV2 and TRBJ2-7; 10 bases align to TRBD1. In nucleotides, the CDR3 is TGTGCCAGCAGTGTGGGACAGGGGAAACAGCAGTACTTC. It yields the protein CASSVGQGKQQYF.